The 14 T cell receptor beta chains reported below all come from one sample, sequenced in a study of blood T cells in healthy people across ages. The second PCR ran roughly 7 to 12 cycles with a sample-barcoded 5' primer and J-beta primers. One entry per CDR3 protein results from TCRdb running MiXCR on the 5' RACE reads. The sample holds hundreds of thousands of distinct CDR3 sequences, under 70% seen once. Input material: blood. The source is a man in his 60s in good health.

On this clonotype: Mismatch with germline at one junction end may stem from a read error. The V and J genes are TRBV11-2 and TRBJ2-7, with a tentative D call TRBD2 (7 bases). TRBJ2-4 explains the end of the DNA better; the J call may be wrong. The CDR3 has 16 residues. The germline V gene has CDR1 SGHAT and CDR2 FQNNGV. CDR3 sequence reads: CASSLVGGGQGNIQYF. CDR3 DNA sequence: TGTGCCAGCAGTTTAGTGGGGGGGGGCCAAGGAAACATTCAGTACTTC.

Only a few counts were recorded for this clonotype. CDR3 DNA: TGTGCCACAGGGGGAGAGAGGGGGTCGTATGATACGCAGTATTTT. Translated, it gives CATGGERGSYDTQYF. V usage is TRBV10-3 and J usage is TRBJ2-3; 7 bases match TRBD1. In germline, CDR1 is ENHRY, CDR2 SYGVKD. This CDR3 has 15 amino acids. Germline trimming cut 10 bases from V and 6 bases from J; bases unmatched to any gene: 16.

The chain combines TRBV2 with TRBJ2-7; 8 nucleotides align to TRBD2. The J call could be wrong; TRBJ2-5 is a better fit for the DNA end. CDR1 is SNHLY, CDR2 FYNNEI, per germline. The CDR3 is 15 residues long. The CDR3 region is CASSVSAGGRETQYF. CDR3 nucleotide sequence: TGTGCCAGCAGTGTGTCCGCGGGGGGCCGAGAGACCCAGTACTTC.

This chain joins TRBV9 and TRBJ2-4; 10 bases are a match to TRBD2. The J call may be wrong; the DNA end is better matched by TRBJ2-7. The V gene's germline CDR1 is SGDLS and CDR2 YYNGEE. CDR3 length: 15 residues. CDR3 sequence reads: CASSVGLAGVYEQYF. CDR3 coding DNA: TGTGCCAGCAGCGTAGGGCTAGCGGGGGTCTACGAGCAGTACTTC.

This clonotype came up a few times. The chain is built from TRBV28 and TRBJ2-7; weak D call: TRBD1 (6 bases). The CDR3 extends over 15 amino acids. V lost 4 bases and J 3 bases, leaving 16 bases between the germline ends. CDR1 and CDR2 from the germline V gene are MDHEN and SYDVKM. The CDR3 region has the DNA TGTGCCAGCAGTTCAGCACAGGGTTTCCACTACGAGCAGTACTTC. Translated, it gives CASSSAQGFHYEQYF.

The rearrangement uses TRBV6-5 and TRBJ1-6; D remains ambiguous. Trimming cost V 6 bases and J 0 bases, with 9 bases left between them. Germline CDR1 reads MNHEY; CDR2 reads SVGAGI. CDR3 size: 15 residues. The CDR3 DNA sequence: TGTGCCAGCAGCCATAGGGTCTCCTATAATTCACCCCTCCACTTT. Translated, it gives CASSHRVSYNSPLHF.

The chain uses TRBV6-5 and TRBJ2-2; no clear D. The CDR3 length is 13 residues. Trimming took 6 bases from V and 0 from J, leaving 5 bases between them. The V gene's germline CDR1 is MNHEY and CDR2 SVGAGI. CDR3 residues: CASRQSNTGELFF. The DNA of the CDR3 is TGTGCCAGCAGACAGTCGAACACCGGGGAGCTGTTTTTT.

This clonotype was seen only once. The chain couples TRBV11-1 to TRBJ1-1, with D possibly matching TRBD1 (5 bases). Germline assignment: CDR1 SGHAT and CDR2 FQDESV (reference sequence). The CDR3 runs to 12 residues. Trimming took 6 bases from V and 4 from J, leaving 9 bases between them. The CDR3 here is CASRKGFTEAFF. The CDR3 nucleotides read TGTGCCAGCAGGAAGGGGTTCACTGAAGCTTTCTTT.

This clonotype was seen only a few times. The gene calls are TRBV7-9 and TRBJ2-6; D remains unclear. Germline V gene data show CDR1 as SEHNR and CDR2 as FQNEAQ (reference sequence). The CDR3 is 12 amino acids. V was pared by 5 bases and J by 12 bases, with 11 bases between. CDR3 in DNA: TGTGCCAGCAGCCCAGCCGATACCGTCCTGACTTTC. Its translation is CASSPADTVLTF. The full variable domain, its missing parts supplied by reference TRBV7-9 and TRBJ2-6, is DTGVSQNPRHKITKRGQNVTFRCDPISEHNRLYWYRQTLGQGPEFLTYFQNEAQLEKSRLLSDRFSAERPKGSFSTLEIQRTEQGDSAMYLCASSPADTVLTFGAGSRLTVL.

A few counts support this clonotype. The J gene is TRBJ1-5, the V gene TRBV20-1; tentatively, D is TRBD1 (6 bases). The CDR3 runs 15 residues. Germline V gene data show CDR1 as DFQATT and CDR2 as SNEGSKA (reference sequence). V was clipped by 0 bases and J by 1 base, with 10 bases between them. CDR3 loop: CSARDLQGSNQPQHF. The CDR3 DNA follows: TGCAGTGCTAGAGATCTCCAGGGGAGCAATCAGCCCCAGCATTTT.

This clonotype showed up just once. The chain has TRBV9 and TRBJ2-1; D may correspond to TRBD1 or TRBD2 (6 bases each). CDR3 length: 16 residues. The ends were cut back, 0 bases at V and 7 bases at J, with 17 bases in the middle. CDR1 is SGDLS, CDR2 YYNGEE, per germline. The CDR3 spells CASSVVPGANSNEQFF. The CDR3 DNA reads TGTGCCAGCAGCGTAGTCCCGGGGGCAAACTCGAATGAGCAGTTCTTC.

This clonotype occurred many times. The chain links TRBV3-1 to TRBJ2-2; D is undetermined. Looked up from germline, CDR1 is LGHDT and CDR2 is YNNKEL (reference sequence). V was trimmed by 3 bases and J by 3 bases, leaving 11 bases between them. The CDR3 totals 15 residues. The CDR3 DNA follows: TGTGCCAGCAGCCATGGCCGATTTGACACCGGGGAGCTGTTTTTT. The encoded protein is CASSHGRFDTGELFF. The complete variable domain, with remaining parts taken from reference TRBV3-1 and TRBJ2-2, reads DTAVSQTPKYLVTQMGNDKSIKCEQNLGHDTMYWYKQDSKKFLKIMFSYNNKELIINETVPNRFSPKSPDKAHLNLHINSLELGDSAVYFCASSHGRFDTGELFFGEGSRLTVL.

This chain joins TRBV3-1 and TRBJ2-2; D is ambiguous. Germline V gene data show CDR1 as LGHDT and CDR2 as YNNKEL (reference sequence). Trimming left V 3 bases short and J 8 bases short, with 13 bases between. This CDR3 contains 14 residues. CDR3 in amino acids: CASSHSWAVGELFF. CDR3 sequence (DNA): TGTGCCAGCAGCCATTCGTGGGCAGTAGGGGAGCTGTTTTTT.

The chain employs TRBV20-1 and TRBJ1-4; D is undetermined. This CDR3 is built from 11 residues. The V and J ends lost 5 bases and 0 bases respectively, with 1 base between them. CDR1 and CDR2 (germline): DFQATT, SNEGSKA (reference sequence). The CDR3 reads CSAATNEKLFF. CDR3 DNA: TGCAGTGCTGCAACTAATGAAAAACTGTTTTTT.